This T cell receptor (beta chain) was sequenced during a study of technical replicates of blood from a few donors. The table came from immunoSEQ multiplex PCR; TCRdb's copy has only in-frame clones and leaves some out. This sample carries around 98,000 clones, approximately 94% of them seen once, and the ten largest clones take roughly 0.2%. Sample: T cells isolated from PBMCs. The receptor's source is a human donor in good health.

Here the CDR3 DNA reads TGTGCCAGCAGTCTAGGGGCCCCAGGGACTGAAGCTTTCTTT. It encodes CASSLGAPGTEAFF. The gene calls are TRBV28 and TRBJ1-1; maybe TRBD1 (5 bases). Germline V gives CDR1 MDHEN, CDR2 SYDVKM. Trimming took 5 bases from V and 5 from J, leaving 15 bases between them. The CDR3 sequence is 14 residues long.